A selection of T cell receptor beta chains follows, all from one sample in a study of T cell repertoires in cytomegalovirus infection. MiXCR was run by TCRdb on the reads, yielding one entry per CDR3 protein. The sample contains 490,000 or so distinct CDR3 sequences, about 11% of which appear only once. Specimen: PBMCs. All receptors come from a human donor in good health (CMV status not recorded). Some clones in this sample may be carry-over from other donors' samples. Each CDR3 is given with its conserved first and last residue. The D gene is left open where the match is weak. Clone size is not always given. Where it is, it says once, few, many or a class for expanded clones.

CDR3 protein,CDR3 DNA,V gene,CDR3 length,D gene,J gene,clone size
CASGLGNYRDYSSYEQYF,TGTGCTAGTGGTTTGGGAAACTATAGAGACTATAGCTCCTACGAGCAGTACTTC,TRBV12-5,18,-,TRBJ2-7,many
CASSPLAGGPHEQFF,TGTGCCAGCAGTCCCCTAGCGGGGGGGCCCCATGAGCAGTTCTTC,TRBV12-3/TRBV12-4,15,TRBD2,TRBJ2-1,few
CASSAGLADYEQYF,TGTGCCAGCAGCGCGGGACTAGCGGACTACGAGCAGTACTTC,TRBV7-2,14,TRBD2,TRBJ2-7,many
CASSITLTATGRETQNF,TGTGCCAGTAGTATTACCCTGACAGCAACAGGGAGAGAGACCCAGAACTTC,TRBV19,17,-,TRBJ2-5,-
CASRPSGLSYEQYF,TGTGCCAGCAGACCTAGCGGTCTCTCCTACGAGCAGTACTTC,TRBV28,14,TRBD2,TRBJ2-7,many
CASKGVSSGANVLTF,TGTGCCAGTAAAGGAGTTAGCTCTGGGGCCAACGTCCTGACTTTC,TRBV19,15,-,TRBJ2-6,many
CSASPGITEAFF,TGCAGTGCTAGCCCGGGGATCACTGAAGCTTTCTTT,TRBV20-1,12,-,TRBJ1-1,many
CASSLSVGGPDTQYF,TGTGCCAGCAGTTTATCGGTTGGGGGTCCAGATACGCAGTATTTT,TRBV27,15,-,TRBJ2-3,-
CASSQVEGLAGPANTGELFF,TGTGCCAGCAGCCAAGTAGAGGGACTAGCGGGACCGGCGAACACCGGGGAGCTGTTTTTT,TRBV4-2,20,TRBD2,TRBJ2-2,many
CSPTSGGTSTDTQYF,TGCAGTCCCACTAGCGGGGGGACAAGCACAGATACGCAGTATTTT,TRBV20-1,15,TRBD2,TRBJ2-3,-
CASSSYGTSSYNEQFF,TGTGCCAGCAGCTCGTACGGGACGAGTAGCTACAATGAGCAGTTCTTC,TRBV7-3,16,-,TRBJ2-1,many
CASSQFSDTQYF,TGTGCCAGCAGCCAATTCTCAGATACGCAGTATTTT,TRBV3-1,12,-,TRBJ2-3,few
CASSFGGRFAGELFF,TGTGCCAGCAGCTTCGGGGGGCGTTTCGCCGGGGAGCTGTTTTTT,TRBV7-6,15,-,TRBJ2-2,many
CASKPETAKDTQYF,TGCGCCAGCAAACCCGAGACGGCCAAGGATACGCAGTATTTT,TRBV23-1,14,-,TRBJ2-3,many
CASSLHLTSSYNEQFF,TGTGCCAGCAGCCTCCACCTAACGAGCTCCTACAATGAGCAGTTCTTC,TRBV7-2,16,-,TRBJ2-1,many
CSAGRTAAYEQYF,TGCAGTGCAGGGAGGACAGCAGCCTACGAGCAGTACTTC,TRBV20-1,13,-,TRBJ2-7,many
CASSYSGGAGNTIYF,TGTGCCAGCAGTTACTCGGGAGGGGCAGGAAACACCATATATTTT,TRBV6-6,15,-,TRBJ1-3,-
CASSLARRSYEQYF,TGTGCCAGCAGTCTGGCGAGAAGATCCTACGAGCAGTACTTC,TRBV12-3/TRBV12-4,14,-,TRBJ2-7,many
CASSFQGGGETQYF,TGTGCCAGCAGCTTCCAGGGGGGTGGAGAGACCCAGTACTTC,TRBV7-8,14,-,TRBJ2-5,many
CASSYSGRSSYNEQFF,TGTGCCAGCAGTTACTCTGGGCGGAGCTCCTACAATGAGCAGTTCTTC,TRBV6-5,16,-,TRBJ2-1,many
CASSGRAQTSGATNTGELFF,TGTGCCAGCAGTGGAAGAGCTCAGACTAGCGGGGCGACGAACACCGGGGAGCTGTTTTTT,TRBV2,20,TRBD2,TRBJ2-2,few
CASSYIMETQYF,TGTGCCAGCAGCTATATCATGGAGACCCAGTACTTC,TRBV7-9,12,-,TRBJ2-5,many
CASRQGALTQVNTEAFF,TGTGCCAGCAGACAAGGGGCTCTGACCCAGGTGAACACTGAAGCTTTCTTT,TRBV13,17,-,TRBJ1-1,-
CASSNTDGYTEAFF,TGTGCCAGCAGCAATACCGACGGATACACTGAAGCTTTCTTT,TRBV5-5,14,-,TRBJ1-1,few
CASGSQGGGQPQHF,TGTGCTAGTGGTTCTCAGGGAGGAGGTCAGCCCCAGCATTTT,TRBV12-5,14,-,TRBJ1-5,-
CAISDHDRGNYGYTF,TGTGCCATCAGTGACCATGACAGAGGGAACTATGGCTACACCTTC,TRBV10-3,15,-,TRBJ1-2,many
CASSQSFRGPYNEQFF,TGTGCCAGCAGCCAATCGTTTCGGGGCCCTTACAATGAGCAGTTCTTC,TRBV16,16,-,TRBJ2-1,-
CASSQDSRETQYF,TGTGCCAGCAGCCAAGACAGTCGGGAGACCCAGTACTTC,TRBV7-9,13,-,TRBJ2-5,many
CASSEGLAITNYGYTF,TGTGCCAGCAGTGAGGGACTGGCGATAACTAACTATGGCTACACCTTC,TRBV6-1,16,-,TRBJ1-2,many
CASGQGDNSPLHF,TGTGCCAGCGGTCAGGGGGATAATTCACCCCTCCACTTT,TRBV9,13,TRBD1,TRBJ1-6,-
CASSLGVSYNSPLHF,TGTGCCAGCAGCCTCGGGGTCTCCTATAATTCACCCCTCCACTTT,TRBV7-3,15,-,TRBJ1-6,many
CAGVLAALSYNEQFF,TGTGCCGGCGTACTAGCGGCACTCTCCTACAATGAGCAGTTCTTC,TRBV28,15,TRBD2,TRBJ2-1,many
CASRPGLAGADTQYF,TGTGCCAGCAGACCGGGACTAGCGGGCGCAGATACGCAGTATTTT,TRBV7-2,15,TRBD2,TRBJ2-3,many
CASSRTPMNTEAFF,TGTGCCAGCAGTAGGACACCCATGAACACTGAAGCTTTCTTT,TRBV27,14,-,TRBJ1-1,-
CATTGETSNNEQFF,TGTGCCACCACGGGGGAGACTAGCAACAATGAGCAGTTCTTC,TRBV5-6,14,TRBD2,TRBJ2-1,many
CASSRDGSNQPQHF,TGTGCCAGCAGTAGAGACGGTAGCAATCAGCCCCAGCATTTT,TRBV12-3/TRBV12-4,14,-,TRBJ1-5,many
CASSSQGKPQHF,TGTGCCAGCAGTTCACAGGGGAAGCCCCAGCATTTT,TRBV28,12,TRBD1,TRBJ1-5,many
CATSSTGGLFYSNQPQHF,TGTGCCACCAGCAGTACAGGGGGCCTTTTTTATAGCAATCAGCCCCAGCATTTT,TRBV15,18,TRBD1,TRBJ1-5,few
CASSPGTHNNEQFF,TGTGCTAGCAGCCCCGGGACCCACAACAATGAGCAGTTCTTC,TRBV7-7,14,-,TRBJ2-1,many
CASSPLRAEETQYF,TGTGCCAGCAGTCCCCTCCGGGCGGAAGAGACCCAGTACTTC,TRBV28,14,-,TRBJ2-5,-
CASSMRDLSNYGYTF,TGTGCCAGTAGTATGAGGGACCTCTCTAACTATGGCTACACCTTC,TRBV19,15,-,TRBJ1-2,many
CASRPASGANTGELFF,TGTGCCAGCAGACCCGCTAGCGGAGCGAACACCGGGGAGCTGTTTTTT,TRBV2,16,TRBD2,TRBJ2-2,many
CAINRDRGRDEQFF,TGTGCCATAAACCGGGACAGGGGGCGTGATGAGCAGTTCTTC,TRBV10-3,14,TRBD1,TRBJ2-1,few
CSAGGPVRRDYGYTF,TGCAGTGCTGGGGGCCCGGTCCGGCGGGACTATGGCTACACCTTC,TRBV20-1,15,-,TRBJ1-2,many